Below, 16 T cell receptor beta chains from the same sample are listed, as sequenced in a study of shared clonotypes between healthy human individuals. Generated by immunoSEQ multiplex PCR, the TCRdb table keeps only in-frame clones and is missing some. The sample records 2 million to 2.5 million clones, more than 80% being singletons. Sequencing was done on a sample of naive CD4+ T cells from PBMCs. The subset: CD45RA+ positively selected. The receptors were sampled from a man younger than 30 in good health. Some clones in this sample may be carry-over from other donors' samples.

The CDR3 loop reads CASSQIPTSGRTGEQYF. The CDR3 coding sequence is TGTGCCAGCAGCCAAATCCCAACTAGCGGGAGAACCGGCGAGCAGTACTTC. The rearrangement uses TRBV4-2 and TRBJ2-7; 11 bases fit TRBD2. J was trimmed by 6 bases and V by 2 bases; bases with no gene match: 12. This CDR3 region has 17 residues. From germline, CDR1 is LGHNA and CDR2 YNFKEQ.

The rearrangement links TRBV30 to TRBJ2-1, with D possibly being TRBD1 (6 bases). The CDR3 is 13 residues long. With 7 bases removed from V and 0 bases from J, the gap between germline ends came to 10 bases. Germline V gene data show CDR1 as GTSNPN and CDR2 as SVGIG (reference sequence). The CDR3 DNA is TGTGCCTCCACAGGGAACTCCTACAATGAGCAGTTCTTC. Amino acid sequence: CASTGNSYNEQFF.

Only a few counts were recorded for this clone. This chain links TRBV5-1 with TRBJ1-1, with unresolved D. Germline V lookup: CDR1 SGHRS, CDR2 YFSETQ. V lost 7 bases to trimming and J lost 7 bases, with 11 bases between them. The CDR3 covers 11 residues. The CDR3 bases are TGCGCCAGCCGAAACCACGGTGAAGCTTTCTTT. Translating gives CASRNHGEAFF.

This chain joins TRBV27 and TRBJ2-7; 8 bases agree with TRBD1. The V gene end was trimmed by 6 bases and the J gene end by 5 bases; junction bases not matched to a gene: 6. Germline V gene lookup returns CDR1 MNHEY and CDR2 SMNVEV (reference sequence). The CDR3 has 13 residues. CDR3 protein: CASRMDRVHEQYF. Here the CDR3 DNA reads TGTGCCAGCAGAATGGACAGGGTCCACGAGCAGTACTTC.

The rearrangement links TRBV4-1 to TRBJ2-5; D not resolved. CDR1 MGHRA and CDR2 YSYEKL come from the germline V gene. This CDR3 is 15 amino acids long. V was trimmed by 0 bases and J by 1 base, leaving 9 bases between them. The CDR3 coding sequence is TGCGCCAGCAGCCAAGAGGAGAACAGCCAAGAGACCCAGTACTTC. Its translation: CASSQEENSQETQYF.

In DNA form, the CDR3 reads TGTGCCAGCAGTTTTGAGGGGTACAATGAGCAGTTCTTC. It encodes CASSFEGYNEQFF. The chain recombines TRBV27 with TRBJ2-1; D tentatively reads TRBD1 or TRBD2 (5 bases each). This CDR3 is built from 13 residues. CDR1 and CDR2 (germline): MNHEY, SMNVEV (reference sequence). The V end was cut by 3 bases, the J end by 4 bases, with 7 bases between.

This clone was recorded a few times. The chain couples TRBV5-1 to TRBJ2-1; tentative D call: TRBD2 (5 bases). CDR3 size: 13 residues. V was pared by 4 bases and J by 12 bases, with 17 bases between. Germline CDR1 is SGHRS and CDR2 is YFSETQ. CDR3 sequence: CASSETGLIVQFF. CDR3 bases: TGCGCCAGCAGCGAGACCGGACTCATCGTGCAGTTCTTC.

The chain combines TRBV19 with TRBJ1-5; unclear D gene. Germline loops: CDR1 LNHDA, CDR2 SQIVND (reference sequence). Trimming shortened V by 3 bases and J by 2 bases, and 14 bases separated the two germline ends. The CDR3 extends over 16 amino acids. The CDR3 is CASSIRPKVGNQPQHF. Written as DNA, the CDR3 is TGTGCCAGTAGTATTAGACCGAAGGTGGGCAATCAGCCCCAGCATTTT. Variable domain in full (rest from reference TRBV19 and TRBJ1-5): DGGITQSPKYLFRKEGQNVTLSCEQNLNHDAMYWYRQDPGQGLRLIYYSQIVNDFQKGDIAEGYSVSREKKESFPLTVTSAQKNPTAFYLCASSIRPKVGNQPQHFGDGTRLSIL.

V and J are TRBV2 and TRBJ2-1, with D maybe TRBD1 (5 bases). Germline V lookup: CDR1 SNHLY, CDR2 FYNNEI. V lost 2 bases to trimming and J lost 13 bases, with 18 bases between them. CDR3 size: 14 residues. The CDR3 loop reads CASSESLWGQGQFF. CDR3 nucleotide sequence: TGTGCCAGCAGTGAAAGTTTGTGGGGTCAGGGACAGTTCTTC.

This chain uses TRBV6-5 with TRBJ2-2; 9 bases agree with TRBD2. This CDR3 has 15 amino acids. J was trimmed by 4 bases and V by 6 bases; bases with no gene match: 6. CDR1 and CDR2 (germline): MNHEY, SVGAGI. The CDR3 reads CASRRGGRGTGELFF. The DNA for the CDR3 is TGTGCCAGCAGGAGAGGCGGGAGGGGCACCGGGGAGCTGTTTTTT.

This sequence joins TRBV9 and TRBJ2-1; TRBD2 is a possible D gene (6 bases). Germline CDR1 and CDR2: SGDLS and YYNGEE. V was clipped by 0 bases and J by 1 base, with 11 bases between them. The CDR3 totals 16 residues. DNA for the CDR3: TGTGCCAGCAGCGTAGGGCGGGAAGTTTCCTACAATGAGCAGTTCTTC. As protein: CASSVGREVSYNEQFF.

The J gene is TRBJ1-1, the V gene TRBV6-1; D not certain. This CDR3 region has 14 residues. Germline V gives CDR1 MNHNS, CDR2 SASEGT. Trimming cost V 5 bases and J 0 bases, with 10 bases left between them. In nucleotides, the CDR3 is TGTGCCAGCAGTCGAGGGTTCATGAACACTGAAGCTTTCTTT. As protein: CASSRGFMNTEAFF.

This chain uses TRBV5-1 with TRBJ2-5; the D gene is possibly TRBD1 (5 bases). Trimming took off 4 bases at V and 5 bases at J, with 18 bases between the two ends. CDR3 length: 15 amino acids. CDR1 and CDR2 from the germline V gene are SGHRS and YFSETQ. CDR3 sequence (DNA): TGCGCCAGCAGCATCACCCAGGGTGGGCAGGAGACCCAGTACTTC. As protein: CASSITQGGQETQYF. Drawing the rest from reference TRBV5-1 and TRBJ2-5, the complete variable domain is KAGVTQTPRYLIKTRGQQVTLSCSPISGHRSVSWYQQTPGQGLQFLFEYFSETQRNKGNFPGRFSGRQFSNSRSEMNVSTLELGDSALYLCASSITQGGQETQYFGPGTRLLVL.

This chain links TRBV7-9 with TRBJ1-4, with TRBD1 matching 7 bases. Per the germline V gene, CDR1 is SEHNR and CDR2 is FQNEAQ (reference sequence). The length of the CDR3 is 14 residues. J was trimmed by 7 bases and V by 3 bases; bases with no gene match: 5. As DNA, the CDR3 is TGTGCCAGCAGCTTTGGGCAGGGGGGTGAAAAACTGTTTTTT. Its translation: CASSFGQGGEKLFF.

Comment on this clone: The sample has other DNA sequences that encode this CDR3 too. The genes are TRBV18 and TRBJ2-7; 8 positions agree with TRBD1. This CDR3 comprises 13 residues. Germline values: CDR1 KGHSH, CDR2 LQKENI. Trimming removed 6 bases from V and 1 base from J; junction bases left unmatched: 2. CDR3 DNA: TGTGCCAGCTCTGGACAGGGATCCTACGAGCAGTACTTC. This translates into CASSGQGSYEQYF.

The CDR3 sequence is CASKWASSDTQYF. The CDR3 coding sequence is TGTGCCAGCAAGTGGGCTAGCAGCGATACGCAGTATTTT. The chain uses TRBV27 and TRBJ2-3; a possible D gene is TRBD2 (5 bases). The CDR3 sequence is 13 residues long. V was clipped by 7 bases and J by 6 bases, with 14 bases between them. The V gene's germline CDR1 is MNHEY and CDR2 SMNVEV (reference sequence).